This TCR beta chain was found in a study of cytomegalovirus exposure and HLA in healthy donors. Study-wide findings and caveats: About 87% or about 30% of the time was how often most TCR beta V segments were productive, according to an earlier analysis. TCR beta V- and J-gene trimming was later associated with a missense DCLRE1C variant. Per a later analysis, 15,000 to 20,000 TCR beta sequences showed association with HLA alleles at 0.05 false discovery rate. Some TCR beta chains (around 180 of them) were listed as cytomegalovirus-associated.

The PCR had 60 Vbeta and 13 Jbeta primers. Sequenced by immunoSEQ multiplex PCR; TCRdb stores in-frame clones only, minus some. The profile covers approximately 89,000 clones, with under 80% appearing a single time and 1.4% taken by the ten largest. In the case of this clone: The antigen remains undetermined.

The material sequenced was PBMCs. The sequence derives from a male donor in good health and CMV-seronegative.

The CDR3 bases are TGTGCCAGCAGATACTCAACCATTGGACAGGGGAGGTACGAGCAGTACTTC. Amino acid sequence: CASRYSTIGQGRYEQYF. This rearrangement joins TRBV27 to TRBJ2-7; 9 bases are a match to TRBD1. The CDR3 consists of 17 residues. Germline V gives CDR1 MNHEY, CDR2 SMNVEV (reference sequence). V shed 6 bases and J 4 bases; nucleotides not matched to a gene: 16.